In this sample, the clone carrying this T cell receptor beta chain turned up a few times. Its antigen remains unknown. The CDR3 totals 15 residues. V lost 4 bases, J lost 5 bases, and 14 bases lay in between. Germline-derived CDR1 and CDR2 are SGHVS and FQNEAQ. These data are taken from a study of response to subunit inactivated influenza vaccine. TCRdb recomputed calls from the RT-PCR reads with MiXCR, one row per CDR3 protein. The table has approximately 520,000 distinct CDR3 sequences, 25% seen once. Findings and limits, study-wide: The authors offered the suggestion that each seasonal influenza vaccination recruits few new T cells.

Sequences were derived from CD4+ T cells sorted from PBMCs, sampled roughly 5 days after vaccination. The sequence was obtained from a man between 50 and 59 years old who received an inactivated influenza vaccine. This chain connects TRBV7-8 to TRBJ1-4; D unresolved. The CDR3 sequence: CASSSVPGSNEKLFF. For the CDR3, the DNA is TGTGCCAGCAGCTCCGTTCCGGGGAGCAATGAAAAACTGTTTTTT.